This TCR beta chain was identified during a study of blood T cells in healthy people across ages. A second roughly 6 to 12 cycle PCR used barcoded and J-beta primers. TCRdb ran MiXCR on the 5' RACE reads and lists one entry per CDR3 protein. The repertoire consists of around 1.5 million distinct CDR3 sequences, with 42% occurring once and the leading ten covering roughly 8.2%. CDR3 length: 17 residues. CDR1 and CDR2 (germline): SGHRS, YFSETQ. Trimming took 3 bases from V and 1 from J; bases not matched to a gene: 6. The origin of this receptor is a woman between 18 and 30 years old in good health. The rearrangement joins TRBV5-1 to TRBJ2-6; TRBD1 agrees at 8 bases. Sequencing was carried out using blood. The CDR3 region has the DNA TGCGCCAGCAGCTCACAGGGGGGACCATCTGGGGCCAACGTCCTGACTTTC. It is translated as CASSSQGGPSGANVLTF. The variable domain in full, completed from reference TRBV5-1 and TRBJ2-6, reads KAGVTQTPRYLIKTRGQQVTLSCSPISGHRSVSWYQQTPGQGLQFLFEYFSETQRNKGNFPGRFSGRQFSNSRSEMNVSTLELGDSALYLCASSSQGGPSGANVLTFGAGSRLTVL.